The rows below give T cell receptor beta chains drawn from one sample of a study of T cell responses to AZD1222 COVID-19 vaccine. The method was immunoSEQ multiplex PCR; TCRdb's version includes in-frame clones alone and lacks a portion of them. The sample consists of about 98,000 clones, about four fifths of them appearing once. The material sequenced was peripheral blood, taken on day 0 of AZD1222 vaccination. The receptors were sampled from an adult in good health. CDR3s include the opening cysteine and the closing phenylalanine or tryptophan. D genes are given only for firm matches. Clone size, where shown, is once, few, many, or a class for clones that have expanded.

CDR3nt: TGCAGCGTTGAGAGGGGGACCACAGATACGCAGTATTTT
CDR3aa: CSVERGTTDTQYF
d_gene: NA
v_gene: TRBV29-1
j_gene: TRBJ2-3
abundance: NA

CDR3nt: TGTGCCAGCAGCGTCGATAGCGGGGGGTTCTACGAGACCCAGTACTTC
CDR3aa: CASSVDSGGFYETQYF
d_gene: TRBD2
v_gene: TRBV9
j_gene: TRBJ2-5
abundance: NA

CDR3nt: TGTGCCAGCAGTTACTCGACTAGCGGGAGTCGACGCGAGCAGTTCTTC
CDR3aa: CASSYSTSGSRREQFF
d_gene: TRBD2
v_gene: TRBV6-5
j_gene: TRBJ2-1
abundance: NA

CDR3nt: TGTGCCAGCAGCTTAAGGGCTAGCGGGGTGTGGGAGACCCAGTACTTC
CDR3aa: CASSLRASGVWETQYF
d_gene: TRBD2
v_gene: TRBV7-3
j_gene: TRBJ2-5
abundance: NA

CDR3nt: TGTGCCATCAGTTTGAGCAGCACTGAAGCTTTCTTT
CDR3aa: CAISLSSTEAFF
d_gene: NA
v_gene: TRBV10-3
j_gene: TRBJ1-1
abundance: NA

CDR3nt: TGCAGCGCTGGGGACAGGGCCGTACTTAACTATGGCTACACCTTC
CDR3aa: CSAGDRAVLNYGYTF
d_gene: TRBD1
v_gene: TRBV29-1
j_gene: TRBJ1-2
abundance: NA

CDR3nt: TGTGCCAGCAGCTTACGCCACCAAAACACCATATATTTT
CDR3aa: CASSLRHQNTIYF
d_gene: NA
v_gene: TRBV11-3
j_gene: TRBJ1-3
abundance: once

CDR3nt: TGCGCCAGCAGTGTTTCCGGGACCTCCGCTAACTATGGCTACACCTTC
CDR3aa: CASSVSGTSANYGYTF
d_gene: NA
v_gene: TRBV10-2
j_gene: TRBJ1-2
abundance: NA

CDR3nt: TGTGCCAGCAGCTTGGCGGGAGGCCCGGACGAGCAGTACTTC
CDR3aa: CASSLAGGPDEQYF
d_gene: TRBD2
v_gene: TRBV11-2
j_gene: TRBJ2-7
abundance: once

CDR3nt: TGTGCCAGCAGTTTATTCGGGGAGACTAGCGGCCCCTACGAGCAGTACTTC
CDR3aa: CASSLFGETSGPYEQYF
d_gene: TRBD2
v_gene: TRBV27
j_gene: TRBJ2-7
abundance: NA

CDR3nt: TGTGCCAGCAGTTACCGGGGGAGGTCTGGGGCCAACGTCCTGACTTTC
CDR3aa: CASSYRGRSGANVLTF
d_gene: NA
v_gene: TRBV6-5
j_gene: TRBJ2-6
abundance: NA

CDR3nt: TGTGCCAGCAGCCCAGGTGGTAGGGGGAACACTGAAGCTTTCTTT
CDR3aa: CASSPGGRGNTEAFF
d_gene: NA
v_gene: TRBV7-2
j_gene: TRBJ1-1
abundance: NA

CDR3nt: TGTGCCAGCAGCGTTTCTACACAAGAGACCCAGTACTTC
CDR3aa: CASSVSTQETQYF
d_gene: NA
v_gene: TRBV9
j_gene: TRBJ2-5
abundance: NA

CDR3nt: TGTGCCAGCAGTTACTCGCGCGACAATCAGCCCCAGCATTTT
CDR3aa: CASSYSRDNQPQHF
d_gene: NA
v_gene: TRBV6-6
j_gene: TRBJ1-5
abundance: NA

CDR3nt: TGTGCCAGCAGCTTAGGGCTAGCGGGAGGGAGCTCCTACAATGAGCAGTTCTTC
CDR3aa: CASSLGLAGGSSYNEQFF
d_gene: TRBD2
v_gene: TRBV7-9
j_gene: TRBJ2-1
abundance: NA

CDR3nt: TGTGCCAGCAGCTTAGATTTGGGTACGTTCTACACCTTC
CDR3aa: CASSLDLGTFYTF
d_gene: NA
v_gene: TRBV7-2
j_gene: TRBJ1-2
abundance: NA

CDR3nt: TGTGCCAGCAGCCCTGGATGGGGGGCATCTAATCAGCCCCAGCATTTT
CDR3aa: CASSPGWGASNQPQHF
d_gene: NA
v_gene: TRBV11-2
j_gene: TRBJ1-5
abundance: few

CDR3nt: TGTGCCAGTACCCCCGGGGCCGATGACTATGGCTACACCTTC
CDR3aa: CASTPGADDYGYTF
d_gene: NA
v_gene: TRBV19
j_gene: TRBJ1-2
abundance: NA

CDR3nt: TGTGCCAGCAGCGAAGCGGGAAGGCAGCCCCAGCATTTT
CDR3aa: CASSEAGRQPQHF
d_gene: NA
v_gene: TRBV9
j_gene: TRBJ1-5
abundance: NA

CDR3nt: TGTGCCAGCGCCGCAAGAGAAGGGACTGGAAACACCATATATTTT
CDR3aa: CASAAREGTGNTIYF
d_gene: NA
v_gene: TRBV9
j_gene: TRBJ1-3
abundance: NA

CDR3nt: TGTGCCAGCAGTCCGTATAGCAATCAGCCCCAGCATTTT
CDR3aa: CASSPYSNQPQHF
d_gene: NA
v_gene: TRBV6-5
j_gene: TRBJ1-5
abundance: NA

CDR3nt: TGCGCCAGCAGCAAAAACGGACTAGCGGGAACCTACGAGCAGTACTTC
CDR3aa: CASSKNGLAGTYEQYF
d_gene: TRBD2
v_gene: TRBV5-1
j_gene: TRBJ2-7
abundance: NA

CDR3nt: TGTGCCAGCAGTGAATGGCTGGCAGGCGAGCAGTACTTC
CDR3aa: CASSEWLAGEQYF
d_gene: NA
v_gene: TRBV6-1
j_gene: TRBJ2-7
abundance: NA

CDR3nt: TGTGCCAGCAGTGGCCAAGGGGGTCCCGGCCGGTGGGCCCAGTACTTC
CDR3aa: CASSGQGGPGRWAQYF
d_gene: NA
v_gene: TRBV28
j_gene: TRBJ2-5
abundance: NA

CDR3nt: TGTGCCAGCAGCTTAACAATGGTTCGGAACACTGAAGCTTTCTTT
CDR3aa: CASSLTMVRNTEAFF
d_gene: NA
v_gene: TRBV6-2/TRBV6-3
j_gene: TRBJ1-1
abundance: NA

CDR3nt: TGTGCCAGTAAAGACGTATACGAGCAGTACTTC
CDR3aa: CASKDVYEQYF
d_gene: NA
v_gene: TRBV3-1/TRBV3-2
j_gene: TRBJ2-7
abundance: NA

CDR3nt: TGTGCCAGCAGTGAGGTCGAGAACACTGAAGCTTTCTTT
CDR3aa: CASSEVENTEAFF
d_gene: NA
v_gene: TRBV25-1
j_gene: TRBJ1-1
abundance: NA

CDR3nt: TGTGCCAGTAGTCCCCCGGGACCCTTGAGGGAGACCCAGTACTTC
CDR3aa: CASSPPGPLRETQYF
d_gene: NA
v_gene: TRBV19
j_gene: TRBJ2-5
abundance: NA

CDR3nt: TGCAGCGTCAAAACTTCACCCGGGGGACCCCAGCATTTT
CDR3aa: CSVKTSPGGPQHF
d_gene: NA
v_gene: TRBV29-1
j_gene: TRBJ1-5
abundance: NA

CDR3nt: TGTGCCAGTAGTATATTAGGACAGGGATTGTATGGCTACACCTTC
CDR3aa: CASSILGQGLYGYTF
d_gene: TRBD1
v_gene: TRBV19
j_gene: TRBJ1-2
abundance: NA

CDR3nt: TGCAGCGTTGAAGGGGTTCAGGCGGTTGGTGGAAACACCATATATTTT
CDR3aa: CSVEGVQAVGGNTIYF
d_gene: NA
v_gene: TRBV29-1
j_gene: TRBJ1-3
abundance: many

CDR3nt: TGTGCCAGCAGCCAAGAATTAGCAGGGGAGACCCAGTACTTC
CDR3aa: CASSQELAGETQYF
d_gene: NA
v_gene: TRBV4-2
j_gene: TRBJ2-5
abundance: NA

CDR3nt: TGTGCCAGCAGTCCCGCCCCCCTATATAACTATGGCTACACCTTC
CDR3aa: CASSPAPLYNYGYTF
d_gene: NA
v_gene: TRBV28
j_gene: TRBJ1-2
abundance: NA

CDR3nt: TGTGCCAGCAGGACGACAGGGACCTATGGCTACACCTTC
CDR3aa: CASRTTGTYGYTF
d_gene: TRBD1
v_gene: TRBV28
j_gene: TRBJ1-2
abundance: NA

CDR3nt: TGTGCCAGCTCACAAAGACAGCCCTCGAACACTGAAGCTTTCTTT
CDR3aa: CASSQRQPSNTEAFF
d_gene: NA
v_gene: TRBV18
j_gene: TRBJ1-1
abundance: once

CDR3nt: TGTGCCATTTCAAGGGAGACTAATGAAAAACTGTTTTTT
CDR3aa: CAISRETNEKLFF
d_gene: NA
v_gene: TRBV10-3
j_gene: TRBJ1-4
abundance: NA

CDR3nt: TGTGCCAGCAGTTTAAGGCAGGGGGGTGAAAAACTGTTTTTT
CDR3aa: CASSLRQGGEKLFF
d_gene: TRBD1
v_gene: TRBV27
j_gene: TRBJ1-4
abundance: NA

CDR3nt: TGTGCCAGCAGCGTGGCGGGACAGCCTTTCTATGGCTACACCTTC
CDR3aa: CASSVAGQPFYGYTF
d_gene: TRBD1
v_gene: TRBV9
j_gene: TRBJ1-2
abundance: NA

CDR3nt: TGCGCCAGCAGCCAAGAACCCCTGCAGGGGAACACTGAAGCTTTCTTT
CDR3aa: CASSQEPLQGNTEAFF
d_gene: NA
v_gene: TRBV4-3
j_gene: TRBJ1-1
abundance: NA

CDR3nt: TGTGCCAGCAGCCCTGGACAGGGCTATGGCTACACCTTC
CDR3aa: CASSPGQGYGYTF
d_gene: TRBD1
v_gene: TRBV11-3
j_gene: TRBJ1-2
abundance: few

CDR3nt: TGTGCCAGCAGTTTGGGTGGGGGACAGGGTGGCTATGGCTACACCTTC
CDR3aa: CASSLGGGQGGYGYTF
d_gene: TRBD1
v_gene: TRBV28
j_gene: TRBJ1-2
abundance: NA

CDR3nt: TGTGCCAGCAGTGAAGAGGGGACAGGGGTCTATAATTCACCCCTCCACTTT
CDR3aa: CASSEEGTGVYNSPLHF
d_gene: TRBD1
v_gene: TRBV2
j_gene: TRBJ1-6
abundance: NA

CDR3nt: TGTGCCAGCAGTGAACCAGGCCGGACTAGCTTATTAGAGACCCAGTACTTC
CDR3aa: CASSEPGRTSLLETQYF
d_gene: TRBD2
v_gene: TRBV6-1
j_gene: TRBJ2-5
abundance: NA

CDR3nt: TGTGCCAGCAGCTTAGCCCAGGCTAGCGGGAGTGAGCAGTTCTTC
CDR3aa: CASSLAQASGSEQFF
d_gene: TRBD2
v_gene: TRBV7-2
j_gene: TRBJ2-1
abundance: NA

CDR3nt: TGTGCCAGCAGTTTCGGCCCAATCTGGGGTACGGGGAATGAGCAGTTCTTC
CDR3aa: CASSFGPIWGTGNEQFF
d_gene: NA
v_gene: TRBV28
j_gene: TRBJ2-1
abundance: NA

CDR3nt: TGTGCCAGCAGCCAAGCGACCGGGACTATCCAGTTCTTC
CDR3aa: CASSQATGTIQFF
d_gene: TRBD2
v_gene: TRBV4-2
j_gene: TRBJ2-1
abundance: NA

CDR3nt: TGTGCCAGCAGCTCCCCGAGGGCGACAGGTTCAGATAATTCACCCCTCCACTTT
CDR3aa: CASSSPRATGSDNSPLHF
d_gene: NA
v_gene: TRBV11-3
j_gene: TRBJ1-6
abundance: NA

CDR3nt: TGTGCCAGCAGTCCCCCCCGGGGCGACAGGGCCCAGCCCCAGCATTTT
CDR3aa: CASSPPRGDRAQPQHF
d_gene: TRBD1
v_gene: TRBV28
j_gene: TRBJ1-5
abundance: NA

CDR3nt: TGTGCCAGCAGCTTAGGGCCCCTGACAGGGACGCAAGAGACCCAGTACTTC
CDR3aa: CASSLGPLTGTQETQYF
d_gene: TRBD1
v_gene: TRBV7-6
j_gene: TRBJ2-5
abundance: NA

CDR3nt: TGTGCCAGCAGCTCAGTAGGGAACAATCAGCCCCAGCATTTT
CDR3aa: CASSSVGNNQPQHF
d_gene: NA
v_gene: TRBV7-2
j_gene: TRBJ1-5
abundance: NA

CDR3nt: TGTGCCAGCAGTTGGGTGAACACTGAAGCTTTCTTT
CDR3aa: CASSWVNTEAFF
d_gene: NA
v_gene: TRBV28
j_gene: TRBJ1-1
abundance: once

CDR3nt: TGTGCCAGCACTCCCCAAACGTCCTACAATGAGCAGTTCTTC
CDR3aa: CASTPQTSYNEQFF
d_gene: NA
v_gene: TRBV3-1/TRBV3-2
j_gene: TRBJ2-1
abundance: NA

CDR3nt: TGTGCCAGCAGCCCCCTCGCGGGTAAGAACACCGGGGAGCTGTTTTTT
CDR3aa: CASSPLAGKNTGELFF
d_gene: NA
v_gene: TRBV9
j_gene: TRBJ2-2
abundance: NA

CDR3nt: TGTGCCAGCAGCTTAGAGTTGAGCGGGAGGTCAGATACGCAGTATTTT
CDR3aa: CASSLELSGRSDTQYF
d_gene: TRBD2
v_gene: TRBV11-2
j_gene: TRBJ2-3
abundance: few

CDR3nt: TGTGCCAGTAGTAGAGTGGGGGGAATTGAGGGCTACACCTTC
CDR3aa: CASSRVGGIEGYTF
d_gene: NA
v_gene: TRBV19
j_gene: TRBJ1-2
abundance: once

CDR3nt: TGCGCCAGCAGCTTGCGGCAGAGGCTCCTCAATGAGCAGTTCTTC
CDR3aa: CASSLRQRLLNEQFF
d_gene: NA
v_gene: TRBV5-1
j_gene: TRBJ2-1
abundance: NA

CDR3nt: TGTGCCAGCAGTGAAGCGTTATCCCAAAAGCAGCCCCAGCATTTT
CDR3aa: CASSEALSQKQPQHF
d_gene: NA
v_gene: TRBV6-1
j_gene: TRBJ1-5
abundance: NA